The clone carrying this T cell receptor (beta chain) was observed at least ten times. Antigen: not known. This CDR3 is 14 amino acids long. J lost 10 bases, V lost 0 bases, and 6 bases had no gene match. Germline values: CDR1 SGHRS, CDR2 YFSETQ. Amplified regions were TCR beta CDR3 sequences from RNA transcripts. A set of HTBI primers served as the primers for a first-round RT-PCR of the TCR CDR3. MiXCR, run by TCRdb on the multiplex PCR reads, gives a single entry per CDR3 protein. In the table there are roughly 720,000 distinct CDR3 sequences, about 18% of which are singletons. This record comes from a study of T cells in Graves' hyperthyroidism and ophthalmopathy. Across the study: The authors collected peripheral blood at initial diagnosis, before any treatment.

Overall study results and limits: Also found in blood were most expanded thyroid clonotypes above 0.001.

The rearrangement uses TRBV5-1 and TRBJ2-1; TRBD2 matches 8 bases. This TCR was sampled from a man between 50 and 59 years old with Graves' hyperthyroidism. Sample: blood. The CDR3 is CASSLVAGGDEQFF. CDR3 DNA: TGCGCCAGCAGCTTGGTTGCGGGAGGTGACGAGCAGTTCTTC.